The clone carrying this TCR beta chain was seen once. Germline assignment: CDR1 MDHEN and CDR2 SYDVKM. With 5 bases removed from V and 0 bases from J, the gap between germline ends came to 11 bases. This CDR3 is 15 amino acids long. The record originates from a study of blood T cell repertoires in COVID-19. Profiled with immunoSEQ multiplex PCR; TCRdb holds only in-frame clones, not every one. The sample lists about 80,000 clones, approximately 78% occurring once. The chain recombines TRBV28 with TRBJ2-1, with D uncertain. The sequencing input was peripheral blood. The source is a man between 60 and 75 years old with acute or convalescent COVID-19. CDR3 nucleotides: TGTGCCAGCAGTCTGCTCTCGAGCTCCTACAATGAGCAGTTCTTC. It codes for CASSLLSSSYNEQFF.